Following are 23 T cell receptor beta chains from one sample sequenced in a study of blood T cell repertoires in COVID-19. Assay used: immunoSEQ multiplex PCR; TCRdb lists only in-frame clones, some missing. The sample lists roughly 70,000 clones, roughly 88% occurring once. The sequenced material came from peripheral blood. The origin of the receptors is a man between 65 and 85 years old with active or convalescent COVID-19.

The CDR3 spells CASSSRGGGRGDTQYF. The CDR3 coding sequence is TGTGCCAGCAGTTCCCGTGGGGGGGGACGAGGAGATACGCAGTATTTT. This rearrangement joins TRBV6-5 to TRBJ2-3, with 7 bases aligning to TRBD2. CDR1 and CDR2 from the germline V gene are MNHEY and SVGAGI. This CDR3 contains 16 residues. Trimming at V came to 4 bases and at J to 5 bases, leaving 12 bases not matched to a gene.

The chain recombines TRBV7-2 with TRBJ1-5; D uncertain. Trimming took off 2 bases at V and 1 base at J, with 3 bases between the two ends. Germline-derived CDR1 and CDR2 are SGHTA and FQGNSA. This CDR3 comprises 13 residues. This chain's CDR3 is CASSLISNQPQHF. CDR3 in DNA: TGTGCCAGCAGCTTAATAAGCAATCAGCCCCAGCATTTT.

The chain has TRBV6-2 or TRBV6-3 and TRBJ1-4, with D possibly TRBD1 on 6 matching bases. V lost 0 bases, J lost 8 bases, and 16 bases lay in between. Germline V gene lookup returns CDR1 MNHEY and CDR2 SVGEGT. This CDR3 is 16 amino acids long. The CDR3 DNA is TGTGCCAGCAGTTACTCGGCGGGGGGGCCGGAGGAAAAACTGTTTTTT. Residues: CASSYSAGGPEEKLFF.

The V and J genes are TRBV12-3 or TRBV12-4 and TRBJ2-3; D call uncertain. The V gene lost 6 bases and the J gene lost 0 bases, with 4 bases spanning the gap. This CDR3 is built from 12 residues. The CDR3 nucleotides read TGTGCCAGCAGCTACAGCACAGATACGCAGTATTTT. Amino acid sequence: CASSYSTDTQYF.

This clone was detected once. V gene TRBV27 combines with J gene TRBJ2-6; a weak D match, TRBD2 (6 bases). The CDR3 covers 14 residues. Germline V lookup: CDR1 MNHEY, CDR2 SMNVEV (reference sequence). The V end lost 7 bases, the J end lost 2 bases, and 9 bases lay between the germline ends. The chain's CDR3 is CASKEGPGANVLTF. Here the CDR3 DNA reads TGTGCCAGCAAGGAGGGACCTGGGGCCAACGTCCTGACTTTC.

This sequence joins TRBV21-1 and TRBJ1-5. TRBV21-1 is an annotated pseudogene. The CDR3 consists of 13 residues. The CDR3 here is CASKGGDPQPQHF. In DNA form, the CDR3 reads TGTGCCAGCAAGGGGGGGGATCCCCAGCCCCAGCATTTT.

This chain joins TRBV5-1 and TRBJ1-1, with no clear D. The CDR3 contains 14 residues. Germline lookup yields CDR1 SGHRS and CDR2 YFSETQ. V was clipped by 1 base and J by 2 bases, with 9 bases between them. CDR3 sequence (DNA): TGCGCCAGCAGCTTGAGGACGGGAAACACTGAAGCTTTCTTT. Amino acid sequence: CASSLRTGNTEAFF.

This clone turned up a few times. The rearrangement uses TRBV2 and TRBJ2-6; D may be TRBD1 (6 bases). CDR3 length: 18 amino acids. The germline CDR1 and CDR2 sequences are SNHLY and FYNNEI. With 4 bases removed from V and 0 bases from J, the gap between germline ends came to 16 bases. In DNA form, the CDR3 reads TGTGCCAGCAGTGGCGTCAGGGGTGGGGTCTCTGGGGCCAACGTCCTGACTTTC. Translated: CASSGVRGGVSGANVLTF.

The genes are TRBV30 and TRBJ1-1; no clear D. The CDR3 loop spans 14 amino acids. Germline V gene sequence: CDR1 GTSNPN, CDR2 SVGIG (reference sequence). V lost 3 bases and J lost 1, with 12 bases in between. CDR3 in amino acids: CAWREGGWNTEAFF. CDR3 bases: TGTGCCTGGAGGGAGGGAGGGTGGAACACTGAAGCTTTCTTT.

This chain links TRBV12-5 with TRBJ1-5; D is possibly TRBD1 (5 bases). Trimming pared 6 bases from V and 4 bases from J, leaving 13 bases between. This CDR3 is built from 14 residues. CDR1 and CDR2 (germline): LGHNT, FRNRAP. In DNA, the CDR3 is TGTGCTAGTGGCCCAGACAGCCTTAATCAGCCCCAGCATTTT. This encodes CASGPDSLNQPQHF. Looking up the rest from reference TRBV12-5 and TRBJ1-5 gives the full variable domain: DARVTQTPRHKVTEMGQEVTMRCQPILGHNTVFWYRQTMMQGLELLAYFRNRAPLDDSGMPKDRFSAEMPDATLATLKIQPSEPRDSAVYFCASGPDSLNQPQHFGDGTRLSIL.

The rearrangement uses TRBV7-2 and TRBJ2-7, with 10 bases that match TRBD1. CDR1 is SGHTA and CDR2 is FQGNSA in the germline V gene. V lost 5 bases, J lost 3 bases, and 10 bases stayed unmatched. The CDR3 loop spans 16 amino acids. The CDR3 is CASSPEDRGHLYEQYF. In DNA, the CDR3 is TGTGCCAGCAGCCCGGAAGACAGGGGGCACCTCTACGAGCAGTACTTC.

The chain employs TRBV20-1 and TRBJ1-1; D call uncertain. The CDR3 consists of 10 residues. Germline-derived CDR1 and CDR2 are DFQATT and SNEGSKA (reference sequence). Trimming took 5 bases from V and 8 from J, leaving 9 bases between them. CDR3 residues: CSAGRLEAFF. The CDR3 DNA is TGCAGTGCTGGGAGATTGGAAGCTTTCTTT.

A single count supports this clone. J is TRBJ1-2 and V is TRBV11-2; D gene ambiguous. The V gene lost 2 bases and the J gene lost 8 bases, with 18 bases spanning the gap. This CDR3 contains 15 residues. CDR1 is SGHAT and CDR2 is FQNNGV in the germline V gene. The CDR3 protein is CASSLSVGGDLGYTF. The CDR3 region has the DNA TGTGCCAGCAGCTTAAGTGTAGGCGGGGATTTAGGCTACACCTTC.

CDR3 amino acids: CASSLSGALNEQFF. The CDR3 DNA sequence: TGTGCCAGTAGTCTTAGCGGGGCCCTGAATGAGCAGTTCTTC. The chain carries TRBV19 and TRBJ2-1, with 8 bases fitting TRBD2. Germline CDR1 LNHDA, CDR2 SQIVND (reference sequence). There are 14 residues in the CDR3. With V trimmed by 5 bases and J by 7 bases, 7 bases remained unmatched. Full variable domain (remainder filled in from reference TRBV19 and TRBJ2-1): DGGITQSPKYLFRKEGQNVTLSCEQNLNHDAMYWYRQDPGQGLRLIYYSQIVNDFQKGDIAEGYSVSREKKESFPLTVTSAQKNPTAFYLCASSLSGALNEQFFGPGTRLTVL.

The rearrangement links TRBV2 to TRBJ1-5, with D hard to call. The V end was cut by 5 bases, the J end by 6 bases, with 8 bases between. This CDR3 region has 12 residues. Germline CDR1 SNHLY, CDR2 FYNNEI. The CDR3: CASSPDTQPQHF. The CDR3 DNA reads TGTGCCAGCAGTCCAGACACTCAGCCCCAGCATTTT.

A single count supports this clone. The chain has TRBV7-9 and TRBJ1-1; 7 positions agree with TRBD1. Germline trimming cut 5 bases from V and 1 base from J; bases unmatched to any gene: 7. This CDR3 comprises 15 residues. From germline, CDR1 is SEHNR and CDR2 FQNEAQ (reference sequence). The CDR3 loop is CASSLRTGANTEAFF. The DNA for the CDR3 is TGTGCCAGCAGCCTACGGACAGGAGCGAACACTGAAGCTTTCTTT.

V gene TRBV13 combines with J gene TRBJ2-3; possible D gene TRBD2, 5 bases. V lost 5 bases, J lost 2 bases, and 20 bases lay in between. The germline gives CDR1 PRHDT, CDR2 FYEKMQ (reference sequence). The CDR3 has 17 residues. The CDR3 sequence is CASSAVRSRAYTDTQYF. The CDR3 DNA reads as TGTGCCAGCAGCGCCGTCCGGTCGAGGGCCTACACAGATACGCAGTATTTT.

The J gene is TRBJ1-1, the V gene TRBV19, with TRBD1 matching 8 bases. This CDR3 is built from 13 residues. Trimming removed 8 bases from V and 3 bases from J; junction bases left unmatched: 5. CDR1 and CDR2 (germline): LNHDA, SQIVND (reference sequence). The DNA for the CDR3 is TGTGCCAGTGCGGACAGGGCGGACACTGAAGCTTTCTTT. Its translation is CASADRADTEAFF.

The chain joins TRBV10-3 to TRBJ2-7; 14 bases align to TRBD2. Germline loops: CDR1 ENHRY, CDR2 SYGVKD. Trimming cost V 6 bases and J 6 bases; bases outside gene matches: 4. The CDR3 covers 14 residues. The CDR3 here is CAIRRTSGGLEQYF. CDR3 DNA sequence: TGTGCCATCAGGAGGACTAGCGGGGGGCTCGAGCAGTACTTC.

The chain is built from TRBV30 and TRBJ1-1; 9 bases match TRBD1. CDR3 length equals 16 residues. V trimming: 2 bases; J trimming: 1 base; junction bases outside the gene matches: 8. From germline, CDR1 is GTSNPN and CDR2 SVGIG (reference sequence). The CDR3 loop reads CAWSHGGQGKNTEAFF. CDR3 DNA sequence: TGTGCCTGGAGTCATGGGGGACAGGGCAAGAACACTGAAGCTTTCTTT.

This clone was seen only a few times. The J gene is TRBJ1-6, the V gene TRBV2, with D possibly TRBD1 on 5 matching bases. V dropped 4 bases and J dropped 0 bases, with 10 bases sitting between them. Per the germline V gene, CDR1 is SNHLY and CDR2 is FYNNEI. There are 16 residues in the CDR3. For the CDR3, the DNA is TGTGCCAGCAGTGGGAGGGGAAGCTCCTATAATTCACCCCTCCACTTT. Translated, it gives CASSGRGSSYNSPLHF.

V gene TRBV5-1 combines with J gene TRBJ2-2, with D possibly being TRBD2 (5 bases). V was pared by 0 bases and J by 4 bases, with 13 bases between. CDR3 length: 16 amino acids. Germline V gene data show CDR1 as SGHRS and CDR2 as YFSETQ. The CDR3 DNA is TGCGCCAGCAGCTTGGCGGTTAGCGTGAGCACCGGGGAGCTGTTTTTT. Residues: CASSLAVSVSTGELFF.

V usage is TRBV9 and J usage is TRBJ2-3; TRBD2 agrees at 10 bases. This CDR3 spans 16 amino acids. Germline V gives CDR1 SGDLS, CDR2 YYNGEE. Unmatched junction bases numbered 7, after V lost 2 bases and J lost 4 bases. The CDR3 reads CASSVEAGGVADTQYF. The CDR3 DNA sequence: TGTGCCAGCAGCGTTGAAGCGGGGGGGGTCGCAGATACGCAGTATTTT. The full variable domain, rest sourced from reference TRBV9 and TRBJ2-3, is DSGVTQTPKHLITATGQRVTLRCSPRSGDLSVYWYQQSLDQGLQFLIQYYNGEERAKGNILERFSAQQFPDLHSELNLSSLELGDSALYFCASSVEAGGVADTQYFGPGTRLTVL.